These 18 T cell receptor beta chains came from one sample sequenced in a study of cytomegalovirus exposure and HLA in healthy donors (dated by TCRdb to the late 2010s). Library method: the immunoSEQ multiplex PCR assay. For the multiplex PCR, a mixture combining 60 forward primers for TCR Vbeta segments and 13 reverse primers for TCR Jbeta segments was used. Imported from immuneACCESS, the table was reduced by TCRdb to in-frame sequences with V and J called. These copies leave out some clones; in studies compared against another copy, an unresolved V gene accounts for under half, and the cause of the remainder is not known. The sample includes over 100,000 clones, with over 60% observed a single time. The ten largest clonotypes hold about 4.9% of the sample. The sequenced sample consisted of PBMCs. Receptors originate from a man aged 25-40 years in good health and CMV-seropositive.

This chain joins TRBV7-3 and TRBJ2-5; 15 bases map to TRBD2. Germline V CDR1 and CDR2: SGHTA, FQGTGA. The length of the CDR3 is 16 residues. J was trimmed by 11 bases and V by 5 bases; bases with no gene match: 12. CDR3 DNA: TGTGCCAGCAGCCCCATACCGGGACTAGCGGGGGGCCGACAGTACTTC. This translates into CASSPIPGLAGGRQYF.

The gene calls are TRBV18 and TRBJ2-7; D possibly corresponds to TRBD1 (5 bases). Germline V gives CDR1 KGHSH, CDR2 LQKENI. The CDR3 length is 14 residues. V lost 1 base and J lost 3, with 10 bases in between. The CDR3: CASSPQGPRYEQYF. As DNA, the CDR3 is TGTGCCAGCTCACCACAGGGGCCTCGCTACGAGCAGTACTTC.

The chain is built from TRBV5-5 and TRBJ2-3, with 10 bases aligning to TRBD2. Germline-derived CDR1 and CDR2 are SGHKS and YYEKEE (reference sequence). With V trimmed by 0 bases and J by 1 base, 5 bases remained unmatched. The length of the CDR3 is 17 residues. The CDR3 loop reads CASSLVAGGGGTDTQYF. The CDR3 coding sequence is TGTGCCAGCAGCTTGGTAGCGGGGGGCGGCGGCACAGATACGCAGTATTTT.

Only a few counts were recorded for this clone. CDR3 protein: CARAPIRQMVLHEQYF. CDR3 coding DNA: TGTGCCAGAGCCCCAATTCGACAGATGGTTCTCCACGAGCAGTACTTC. V and J are TRBV2 and TRBJ2-7; D perhaps matches TRBD1 (5 bases). This CDR3 is built from 16 residues. Per germline, CDR1 SNHLY and CDR2 FYNNEI. V lost 9 bases and J 5 bases, leaving 26 bases between the germline ends.

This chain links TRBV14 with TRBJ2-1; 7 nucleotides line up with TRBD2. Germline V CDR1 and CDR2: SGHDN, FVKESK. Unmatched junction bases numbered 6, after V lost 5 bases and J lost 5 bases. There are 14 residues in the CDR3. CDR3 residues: CASSMGLPNNEQFF. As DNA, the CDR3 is TGTGCCAGCAGCATGGGACTACCGAACAATGAGCAGTTCTTC.

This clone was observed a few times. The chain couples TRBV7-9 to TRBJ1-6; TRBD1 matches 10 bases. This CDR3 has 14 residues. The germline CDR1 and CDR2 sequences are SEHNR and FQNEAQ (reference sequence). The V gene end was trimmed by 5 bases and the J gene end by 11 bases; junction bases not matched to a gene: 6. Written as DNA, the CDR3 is TGTGCCAGCAGCCTCGGGACAGGGGCTACACCCCTCCACTTT. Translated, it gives CASSLGTGATPLHF. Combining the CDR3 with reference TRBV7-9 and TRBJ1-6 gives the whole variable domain DTGVSQNPRHKITKRGQNVTFRCDPISEHNRLYWYRQTLGQGPEFLTYFQNEAQLEKSRLLSDRFSAERPKGSFSTLEIQRTEQGDSAMYLCASSLGTGATPLHFGNGTRLTVT.

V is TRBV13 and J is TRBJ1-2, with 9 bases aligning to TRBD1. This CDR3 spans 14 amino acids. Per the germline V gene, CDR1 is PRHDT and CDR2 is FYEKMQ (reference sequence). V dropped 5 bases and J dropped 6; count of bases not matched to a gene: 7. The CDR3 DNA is TGTGCCAGCAGCCAAGGGACAGGGAGGAATGGCTACACCTTC. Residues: CASSQGTGRNGYTF.

The CDR3 sequence: CASSPGGTSGGAKYEQYF. The CDR3 DNA reads TGTGCCAGCAGTCCAGGGGGGACTAGCGGGGGGGCCAAGTACGAGCAGTACTTC. The chain recombines TRBV5-4 with TRBJ2-7; 16 bases fit TRBD2. This CDR3 is built from 18 residues. Trimming at V came to 5 bases and at J to 4 bases, leaving 12 bases not matched to a gene. Germline CDR1 SGHNT, CDR2 YYREEE (reference sequence). Looking up the rest from reference TRBV5-4 and TRBJ2-7 gives the full variable domain: ETGVTQSPTHLIKTRGQQVTLRCSSQSGHNTVSWYQQALGQGPQFIFQYYREEENGRGNFPPRFSGLQFPNYSSELNVNALELDDSALYLCASSPGGTSGGAKYEQYFGPGTRLTVT.

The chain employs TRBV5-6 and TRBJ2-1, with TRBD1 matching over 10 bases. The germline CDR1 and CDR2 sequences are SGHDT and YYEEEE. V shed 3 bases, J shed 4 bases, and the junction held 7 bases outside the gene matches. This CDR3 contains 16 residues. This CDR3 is CASSSRDRGLYNEQFF. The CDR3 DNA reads TGTGCCAGCAGCTCCCGGGACAGGGGTCTTTACAATGAGCAGTTCTTC.

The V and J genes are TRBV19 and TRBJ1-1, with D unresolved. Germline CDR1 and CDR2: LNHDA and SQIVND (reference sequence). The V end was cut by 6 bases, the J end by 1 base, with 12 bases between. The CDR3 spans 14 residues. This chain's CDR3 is CASSTGRENTEAFF. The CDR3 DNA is TGTGCCAGTAGCACCGGACGGGAGAACACTGAAGCTTTCTTT.

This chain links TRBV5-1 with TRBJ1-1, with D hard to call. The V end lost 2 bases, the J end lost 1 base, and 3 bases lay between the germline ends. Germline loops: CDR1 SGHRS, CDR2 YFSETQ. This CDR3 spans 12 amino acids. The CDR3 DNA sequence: TGCGCCAGCAGCTTACAGAACACTGAAGCTTTCTTT. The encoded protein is CASSLQNTEAFF. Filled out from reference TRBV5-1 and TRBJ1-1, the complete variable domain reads KAGVTQTPRYLIKTRGQQVTLSCSPISGHRSVSWYQQTPGQGLQFLFEYFSETQRNKGNFPGRFSGRQFSNSRSEMNVSTLELGDSALYLCASSLQNTEAFFGQGTRLTVV.

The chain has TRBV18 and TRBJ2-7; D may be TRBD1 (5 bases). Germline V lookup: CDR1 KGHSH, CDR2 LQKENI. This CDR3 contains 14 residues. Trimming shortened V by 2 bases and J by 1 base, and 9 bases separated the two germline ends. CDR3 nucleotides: TGTGCCAGCTCACCAAATCCAGGGTCCTACGAGCAGTACTTC. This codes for CASSPNPGSYEQYF.

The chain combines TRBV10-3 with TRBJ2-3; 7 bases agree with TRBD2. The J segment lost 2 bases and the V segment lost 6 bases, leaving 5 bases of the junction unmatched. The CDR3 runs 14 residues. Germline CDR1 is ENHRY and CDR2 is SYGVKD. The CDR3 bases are TGTGCCATCAGCCCTAGCGGATTCACAGATACGCAGTATTTT. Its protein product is CAISPSGFTDTQYF.

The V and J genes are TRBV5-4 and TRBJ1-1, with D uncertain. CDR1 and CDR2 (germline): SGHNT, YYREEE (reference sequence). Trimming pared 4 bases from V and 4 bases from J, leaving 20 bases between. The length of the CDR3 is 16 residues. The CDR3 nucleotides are TGTGCCAGCAGCCCCGAGACATCCCCAAGTGCCACTGAAGCTTTCTTT. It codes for CASSPETSPSATEAFF.

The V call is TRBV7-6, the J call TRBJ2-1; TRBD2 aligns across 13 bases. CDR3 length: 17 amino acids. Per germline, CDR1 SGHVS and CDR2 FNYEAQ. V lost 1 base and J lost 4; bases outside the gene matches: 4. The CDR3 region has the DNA TGTGCCAGCAGCTTAGACCCACTAGCGGGGGGGTACAATGAGCAGTTCTTC. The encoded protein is CASSLDPLAGGYNEQFF.

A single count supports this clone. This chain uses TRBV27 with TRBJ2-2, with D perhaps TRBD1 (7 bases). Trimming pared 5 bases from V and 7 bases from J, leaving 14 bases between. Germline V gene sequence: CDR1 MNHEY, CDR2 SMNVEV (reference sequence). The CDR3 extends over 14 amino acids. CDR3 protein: CASSPGRGVGELFF. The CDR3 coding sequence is TGTGCCAGCAGTCCCGGCAGGGGGGTCGGGGAGCTGTTTTTT.

CDR3 DNA: TGTGCCACTACACCTACTGGAGGCTCCTACGAGCAGTACTTC. Its protein is CATTPTGGSYEQYF. V and J are TRBV7-9 and TRBJ2-7; D perhaps matches TRBD2 (5 bases). The CDR3 extends over 14 amino acids. Between the trimmed V and J ends, which lost 10 bases and 0 bases, there was a span of 16 bases. Germline CDR1 is SEHNR and CDR2 is FQNEAQ (reference sequence).

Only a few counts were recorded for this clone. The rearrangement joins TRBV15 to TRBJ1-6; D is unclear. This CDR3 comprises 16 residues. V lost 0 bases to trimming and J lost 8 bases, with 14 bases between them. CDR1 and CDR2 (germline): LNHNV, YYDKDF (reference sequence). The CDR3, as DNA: TGTGCCACCAGCAGAGATCCACCCGGGTCTGATTCACCCCTCCACTTT. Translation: CATSRDPPGSDSPLHF.